This TCR beta chain was sequenced in a study of T cell clonotyping in hematopoietic cell transplantation (dated by TCRdb to the early 2020s). Notes on the research overall: A total of 110 to 150 blood samples were collected in the study from roughly 32 consecutive transplant recipients and their related donors. Recruitment of patients ran from 2015 to early 2017, and follow-up continued until September 2020 or until death.

The immunoSEQ assay, a bias-controlled multiplex PCR with V- and J-specific primers, was used to amplify TCR beta CDR3 regions from genomic DNA. In a second PCR step, a proprietary barcode and Illumina adapter sequences were attached to the CDR3 amplicons. CDR3 libraries were sequenced on an Illumina MiSeq instrument. As for how the authors treated the data: Export and quality control were handled in immunoSEQ Analyzer 3.0, while downstream analyses relied on R Bioconductor and Immunarch. Repertoire metrics were calculated using only productive rearrangements within the normalized downsampled data set. Clonotypes larger than 5 templates in the normalized cohort were defined as pathologically expanded. The Inverse Simpson Index served as the measure of repertoire diversity. The non-normalized data set was used for CMV-specificity analyses so that all clonotypes could be captured. The table comes from immuneACCESS by way of TCRdb, which keeps in-frame sequences with V and J called. Part of the clones is missing from these tables; in studies checked, under half for an unresolved V gene and the rest for unknown reasons. That table is the source of V, J and clone size, and D and trimming were worked out from the DNA. The sample profile shows about 27,000 clones; approximately 94% of them were found once. The top ten constitute approximately 1.5% of the sample.

Here is what the overall study found, with its caveats: A decrease in recipient TCR diversity was observed after transplant, and a progressive increase in pathologically expanded clonotypes was seen from day 30 to day 180. Overlap with donor repertoires was found for only a small fraction of recipient repertoires, with over 95% found to appear de novo at the given depth. Sample size was limited, and cells were not sorted, so CD4 and CD8 repertoire contributions could not be separated. Broader TCR repertoire diversity after transplant was predicted by Inverse Simpson Index values from donors and from recipients before transplant.

Blood samples for TCR beta sequencing were given by related transplant donors. Using Nuclei Lysis Solution, genomic DNA was extracted from unfractionated peripheral blood mononuclear cells that were either fresh or cryopreserved. V gives up 1 base and J gives up 2 bases, and the segment between their germline ends measures 5 bases. From its cysteine to its phenylalanine, the CDR3 spans 13 amino acids. The kept DNA is CDR3 alone, 39 bases in frame from the first base. CDR1 and CDR2, per the germline V gene, are SGHDT and YYEEEE. This clone has just one count. Its antigen is currently not known. Per-nucleotide qualities are absent, and no much larger clonotype sits a single base away.

Recombination joined TRBV5-6 with TRBJ2-3; the D gene remains uncertain. The sample taken for sequencing was peripheral blood mononuclear cells. This sequence originates from a man aged 45-65 years in good health. Some clones in this sample may be carry-over from other donors' samples. DNA sequence: TGTGCCAGCAGCTTGAATCCCACAGATACGCAGTATTTT. The encoded protein is CASSLNPTDTQYF.